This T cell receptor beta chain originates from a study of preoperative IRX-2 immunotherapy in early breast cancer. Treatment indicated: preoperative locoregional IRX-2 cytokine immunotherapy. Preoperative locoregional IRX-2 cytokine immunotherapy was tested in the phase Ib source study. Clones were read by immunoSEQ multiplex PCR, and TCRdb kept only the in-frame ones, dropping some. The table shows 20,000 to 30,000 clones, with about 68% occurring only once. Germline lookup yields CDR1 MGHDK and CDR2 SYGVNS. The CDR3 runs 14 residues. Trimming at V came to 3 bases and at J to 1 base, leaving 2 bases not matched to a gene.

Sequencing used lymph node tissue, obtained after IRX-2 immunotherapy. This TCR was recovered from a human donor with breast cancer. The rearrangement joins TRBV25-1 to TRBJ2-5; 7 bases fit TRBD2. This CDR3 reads CASSEGGSQETQYF. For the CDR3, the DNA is TGTGCCAGCAGTGAGGGGGGGTCCCAAGAGACCCAGTACTTC.